This T cell receptor beta chain comes out of a study of T cell changes during pregnancy in multiple sclerosis. The protocol was immunoSEQ multiplex PCR, while the TCRdb copy is restricted to in-frame clones and leaves out a portion. The table has approximately 58,000 clones, 92% seen once. The clonotype comes from a female donor in good health, enrolled as a control in a pregnancy study. The material sequenced was CD4+ T cells from peripheral blood mononuclear cells, taken after pregnancy.

The CDR3 reads CASRDTSGGAHEQYF. The CDR3 region has the DNA TGTGCCAGCAGGGACACTAGCGGGGGGGCCCACGAGCAGTACTTC. The V gene is TRBV7-2, the J gene TRBJ2-7; 13 bases are a match to TRBD2. The CDR3 runs to 15 residues. Germline loops: CDR1 SGHTA, CDR2 FQGNSA. Trimming cost V 6 bases and J 5 bases; bases outside gene matches: 7.